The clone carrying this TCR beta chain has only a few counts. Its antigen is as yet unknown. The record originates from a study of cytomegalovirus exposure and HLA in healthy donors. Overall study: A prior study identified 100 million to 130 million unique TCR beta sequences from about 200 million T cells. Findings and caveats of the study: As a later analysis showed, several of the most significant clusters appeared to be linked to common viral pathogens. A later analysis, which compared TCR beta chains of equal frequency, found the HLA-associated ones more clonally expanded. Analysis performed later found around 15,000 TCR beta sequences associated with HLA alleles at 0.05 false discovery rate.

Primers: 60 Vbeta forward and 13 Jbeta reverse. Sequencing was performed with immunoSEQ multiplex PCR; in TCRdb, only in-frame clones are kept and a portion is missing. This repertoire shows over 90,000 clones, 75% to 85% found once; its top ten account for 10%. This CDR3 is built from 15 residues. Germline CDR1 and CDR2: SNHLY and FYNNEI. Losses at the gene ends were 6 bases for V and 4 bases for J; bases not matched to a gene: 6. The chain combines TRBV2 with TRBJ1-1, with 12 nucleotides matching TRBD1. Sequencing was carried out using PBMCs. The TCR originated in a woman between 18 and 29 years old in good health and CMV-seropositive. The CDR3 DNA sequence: TGTGCCAGCAGGGGGACAGGGGGCTACAGCACTGAAGCTTTCTTT. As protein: CASRGTGGYSTEAFF.